The entry below describes one T cell receptor beta chain. This sample is drawn from a study of blood T cell repertoires in COVID-19. Study overall: Italy, Spain and the United States were the sources of the convalescent and acute COVID-19 samples.

The assay was immunoSEQ multiplex PCR, and TCRdb's table has in-frame clones only and misses some. The sample gives some 300,000 clones, about 88% of which show up once; 1% to 1.5% is in the top ten. This CDR3 is 15 amino acids long. V lost 1 base and J lost 4, with 11 bases in between. The germline gives CDR1 LGHDT, CDR2 YNNKEL (reference sequence). The chain recombines TRBV3-1 (or the pseudogene TRBV3-2) with TRBJ2-1; D may be TRBD1 (6 bases). This clonotype originated in a man in his 70s with acute or convalescent COVID-19. The sequencing sample was made of peripheral blood. CDR3 sequence reads: CASSQGPGEYNEQFF. Here the CDR3 DNA reads TGTGCCAGCAGCCAAGGGCCAGGGGAGTACAATGAGCAGTTCTTC.